A selection of T cell receptor beta chains follows, all from one sample in a study of patients and donors after allogeneic stem cell transplantation. Each CDR3 protein gets one entry after TCRdb re-called the RT-PCR reads with MiXCR. This sample carries roughly 880,000 distinct CDR3 sequences, about a sixth of them seen once, and the ten largest clones take roughly 6%. The sample consisted of blood, either unsorted or a sorted T cell fraction (not recorded which). The receptors shown here come from a human donor who was either an allogeneic HSCT recipient or a stem cell or donor lymphocyte infusion donor (not recorded which). It is not recorded whose cells these are; they may come from a transplant donor. The conserved cysteine and the conserved F or W are not part of the CDR3 here. Fields, in order: D gene, V gene, CDR3 length, CDR3 protein. D genes are given only for firm matches.

D: .; V: TRBV3-1; length: 11; CDR3: ASSQDPGYEAF
D: TRBD1; V: TRBV12-3/TRBV12-4; length: 9; CDR3: ASSKTGEAF
D: TRBD2; V: TRBV2; length: 13; CDR3: ASSQSGGPEETQY
D: .; V: TRBV12-3/TRBV12-4; length: 10; CDR3: ASSLRVGEQY
D: .; V: TRBV25-1; length: 13; CDR3: ASSDPRVGNQPQH
D: .; V: TRBV9; length: 14; CDR3: ASSSYGLGGRGEQF
D: .; V: TRBV3-1; length: 12; CDR3: ASSPARSYSEQF
D: .; V: TRBV5-5; length: 13; CDR3: ASSLSRGMNTEAF
D: .; V: TRBV5-5; length: 13; CDR3: ASSRYAGVDTEAF
D: .; V: TRBV5-1; length: 12; CDR3: ASSLKGGPTEAF
D: .; V: TRBV5-1; length: 11; CDR3: ASRAGEGAEAF